This T cell receptor (beta chain) was observed in a study of T cell responses to AZD1222 COVID-19 vaccine. Findings and limits, study-wide: Repertoire sampling happened only post peak T cell response. Mapped onto spike, vaccine-associated CD4 TCRs spanned it and were dominant at 160-218 and 743-854. The study found Spike-specific TCR breadth and depth rose after two AZD1222 doses.

Generated by immunoSEQ multiplex PCR, the TCRdb table keeps only in-frame clones and is missing some. The sample contains roughly 77,000 clones, 88% of which appear only once. On this clone itself: Its antigen is as yet unknown.

V was trimmed by 0 bases and J by 4 bases, leaving 13 bases between them. Germline V gene sequence: CDR1 SGHRS, CDR2 YFSETQ. The CDR3 runs 15 residues. The clonotype comes from an adult in good health. The sample in question was peripheral blood, obtained on day 0 of MenACWY control vaccination. The rearrangement joins TRBV5-1 to TRBJ1-1, with unresolved D. CDR3 region: CASSLAGVIGTEAFF. As DNA, the CDR3 is TGCGCCAGCAGCTTGGCCGGGGTGATAGGCACTGAAGCTTTCTTT.